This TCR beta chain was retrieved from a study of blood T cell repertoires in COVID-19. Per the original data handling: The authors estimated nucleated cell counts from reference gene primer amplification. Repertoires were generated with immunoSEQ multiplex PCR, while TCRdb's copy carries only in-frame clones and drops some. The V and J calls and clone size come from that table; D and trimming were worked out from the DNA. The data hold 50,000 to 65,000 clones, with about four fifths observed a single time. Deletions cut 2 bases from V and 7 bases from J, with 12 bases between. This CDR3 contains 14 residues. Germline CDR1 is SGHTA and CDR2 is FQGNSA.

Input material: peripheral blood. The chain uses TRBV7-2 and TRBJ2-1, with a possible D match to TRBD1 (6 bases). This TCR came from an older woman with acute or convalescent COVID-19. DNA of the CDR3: TGTGCCAGCAGCTTATCTCTGGGGGCGAATGAGCAGTTCTTC. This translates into CASSLSLGANEQFF.